Below are 21 T cell receptor beta chains sequenced from a single sample in a study of blood T cell repertoires in COVID-19. Only in-frame clones appear in the TCRdb table, and some are missing; sequencing was by immunoSEQ multiplex PCR. The sample lists more than 50,000 clones; approximately 92% were seen once. The sequenced sample was peripheral blood. The receptors stem from a human donor with active COVID-19. The donor label of this sample is uncertain.

The chain combines TRBV9 with TRBJ1-2, with 10 nucleotides matching TRBD1. The CDR3 runs to 17 residues. V was clipped by 3 bases and J by 7 bases; unmatched bases: 15. The V gene's germline CDR1 is SGDLS and CDR2 YYNGEE. DNA for the CDR3: TGTGCCAGCAGCGCCCCAGCTGGGGGGGACAGGGGAAGTGGCTACACCTTC. Translation gives CASSAPAGGDRGSGYTF.

The chain joins TRBV5-6 to TRBJ2-1, with 7 bases matching TRBD1. V lost 0 bases to trimming and J lost 2 bases; unmatched junction nucleotides: 2. Germline V gives CDR1 SGHDT, CDR2 YYEEEE. CDR3 size: 15 residues. The CDR3 reads CASSLGQGAYNEQFF. The CDR3 coding sequence is TGTGCCAGCAGCTTGGGACAGGGTGCCTACAATGAGCAGTTCTTC.

Points on this clone: The junction departs from the called germline gene at one end, perhaps through a read error. The chain combines TRBV5-4 with TRBJ2-2; D possibly corresponds to TRBD2 (6 bases). The CDR3 loop spans 16 amino acids. In germline, CDR1 is SGHNT, CDR2 YYREEE (reference sequence). DNA for the CDR3: TGTGCCAGCAGTTTGGAGGGGTCGAAATCCACCGGGGAGCTGTTTTTT. Translation gives CASSLEGSKSTGELFF.

The chain links TRBV18 to TRBJ2-7; D may be TRBD1 (6 bases). Looked up from germline, CDR1 is KGHSH and CDR2 is LQKENI. The CDR3 consists of 13 residues. Trimming cost V 2 bases and J 4 bases, with 9 bases left between them. The CDR3 DNA reads TGTGCCAGCTCACCAGGACAGCCGTACGAGCAGTACTTC. As protein: CASSPGQPYEQYF.

The chain carries TRBV7-3 and TRBJ2-5, with D perhaps matching TRBD1 (6 bases). Trimming left V 5 bases short and J 3 bases short, with 10 bases between. The CDR3 loop spans 13 amino acids. Germline CDR1 reads SGHTA; CDR2 reads FQGTGA. CDR3 coding DNA: TGTGCCAGCAGCCCCTCAGGGGAAGAGACCCAGTACTTC. As protein: CASSPSGEETQYF.

The V and J genes are TRBV12-2 and TRBJ2-6; the DNA was not used to check the table's D call, TRBD2. TRBV12-2 is recorded as a pseudogene. The CDR3 loop spans 17 amino acids. CDR3 DNA: TGTGCAAGGAAGGGACTAGCGGGAGTTTCTGGGGCCAACGTCCTGACTTTC. It specifies CARKGLAGVSGANVLTF.

This clone has only a few counts. The J gene is TRBJ1-5, the V gene TRBV21-1; the D segment call TRBD1 is taken from the table without a DNA check. TRBV21-1 is assigned pseudogene status. The CDR3 covers 11 residues. In nucleotides, the CDR3 is TGTGCCAGCAGACAGGATCAGCCCCAGCATTTT. Translating gives CASRQDQPQHF.

This rearrangement joins TRBV24-1 to TRBJ2-7; TRBD1 is a possible D gene (5 bases). The germline V and J ends were trimmed by 9 bases and 3 bases, with 11 bases remaining between them. Germline CDR1 is KGHDR and CDR2 is SFDVKD. CDR3 size: 12 residues. In nucleotides, the CDR3 is TGTGCCACCGGAGAAAGGGGCTACGAGCAGTACGTC. It is translated as CATGERGYEQYV.

This chain joins TRBV4-1 and TRBJ2-3; no clear D. The V end lost 0 bases, the J end lost 9 bases, and 13 bases lay between the germline ends. CDR3 length equals 14 residues. Germline V gene lookup returns CDR1 MGHRA and CDR2 YSYEKL. DNA of the CDR3: TGCGCCAGCAGCCAAGATCGAAAGGCCGGGACGCAGTATTTT. It specifies CASSQDRKAGTQYF.

The V gene is TRBV18, the J gene TRBJ2-7, with D maybe TRBD1 (6 bases). Germline lookup yields CDR1 KGHSH and CDR2 LQKENI. This CDR3 has 15 amino acids. V lost 3 bases to trimming and J lost 0 bases, with 12 bases between them. For the CDR3, the DNA is TGTGCCAGCTCACCGGGGGCAGCAAACTCCTACGAGCAGTACGTC. Amino acids: CASSPGAANSYEQYV.

The V gene is TRBV5-1, the J gene TRBJ2-1; the match to TRBD1 covers 12 bases. The germline CDR1 and CDR2 sequences are SGHRS and YFSETQ. CDR3 length: 19 amino acids. With 5 bases clipped from V and 0 bases from J, the junction kept 12 bases outside the gene matches. CDR3 protein: CASSFGTGGSRSSYNEQFF. The CDR3 DNA is TGCGCCAGCAGTTTCGGGACAGGGGGCTCCCGGAGCTCCTACAATGAGCAGTTCTTC.

The gene calls are TRBV4-1 and TRBJ2-5; D is possibly TRBD2 (6 bases). The V gene's germline CDR1 is MGHRA and CDR2 YSYEKL. Trimming removed 4 bases from V and 4 bases from J, with 19 bases in between. This CDR3 contains 16 residues. In DNA form, the CDR3 reads TGCGCCAGCAGCCGGGTGGGGGGAGCGGTAGGAGAGACCCAGTACTTC. Its translation: CASSRVGGAVGETQYF.

This chain joins TRBV7-2 and TRBJ2-1; TRBD2 agrees at 10 bases. Germline trimming cut 6 bases from V and 7 bases from J; bases unmatched to any gene: 6. Looked up from germline, CDR1 is SGHTA and CDR2 is FQGNSA. This CDR3 spans 14 amino acids. CDR3 DNA: TGTGCCAGCAGACTAGCGGGACTTGGGAATGAGCAGTTCTTC. Its protein is CASRLAGLGNEQFF.

V gene TRBV2 combines with J gene TRBJ2-1, with TRBD2 matching over 9 bases. With 5 bases clipped from V and 4 bases from J, the junction kept 6 bases outside the gene matches. From germline, CDR1 is SNHLY and CDR2 FYNNEI. The length of the CDR3 is 15 residues. CDR3 DNA sequence: TGTGCCAGCAGTTCCAGCGGGGGGCCATACAATGAGCAGTTCTTC. Its protein is CASSSSGGPYNEQFF.

The CDR3 protein is CASSQGQGAAPFGQYF. CDR3 nucleotide sequence: TGTGCCAGCAGCCAGGGACAGGGGGCCGCCCCCTTCGGGCAGTACTTC. The chain couples TRBV3-1 (or the pseudogene TRBV3-2) to TRBJ2-7, with 12 bases identical to TRBD1. V gave up 3 bases and J gave up 9 bases; unmatched junction bases: 12. Germline CDR1 LGHDT, CDR2 YNNKEL (reference sequence). The CDR3 is made up of 16 amino acids.

The gene calls are TRBV7-3 and TRBJ2-5, with TRBD2 identical over 8 bases. Germline lookup yields CDR1 SGHTA and CDR2 FQGTGA. The CDR3 sequence is 15 residues long. V dropped 5 bases and J dropped 2; count of bases not matched to a gene: 7. CDR3 bases: TGTGCCAGCAGCCCCGGACGGGGGGGTCAAGAGACCCAGTACTTC. Protein product: CASSPGRGGQETQYF.

CDR3 nucleotide sequence: TGTGCCTGGAGTGCAGGGGTTGACACTGAAGCTTTCTTT. This codes for CAWSAGVDTEAFF. This sequence joins TRBV30 and TRBJ1-1; D is possibly TRBD1 (6 bases). Germline CDR1 reads GTSNPN; CDR2 reads SVGIG (reference sequence). Trimming removed 1 base at V and 3 bases at J, with 9 bases between. The CDR3 sequence is 13 residues long.

The chain employs TRBV6-5 and TRBJ2-7, with 9 bases aligning to TRBD1. Trimming took 4 bases from V and 6 from J; bases not matched to a gene: 10. Germline lookup yields CDR1 MNHEY and CDR2 SVGAGI. This CDR3 region has 15 residues. The CDR3 loop is CASSSPGTGISEQYV. CDR3 in DNA: TGTGCCAGCAGTTCTCCCGGGACAGGGATAAGCGAGCAGTACGTC.

V gene TRBV7-9 combines with J gene TRBJ2-7, with 11 bases lining up with TRBD2. CDR3 length equals 15 residues. V lost 1 base and J lost 5; bases outside the gene matches: 4. Germline V gives CDR1 SEHNR, CDR2 FQNEAQ (reference sequence). The CDR3 coding sequence is TGTGCCAGCAGCTTAGTACTAGCGGGAGTTCACGAGCAGTACTTC. It encodes CASSLVLAGVHEQYF. Drawing the rest from reference TRBV7-9 and TRBJ2-7, the complete variable domain is DTGVSQNPRHKITKRGQNVTFRCDPISEHNRLYWYRQTLGQGPEFLTYFQNEAQLEKSRLLSDRFSAERPKGSFSTLEIQRTEQGDSAMYLCASSLVLAGVHEQYFGPGTRLTVT.

This clone was recorded once. The gene calls are TRBV24-1 and TRBJ2-1, with a tentative D call TRBD1 (6 bases). The CDR3 is made up of 14 amino acids. Germline V gene sequence: CDR1 KGHDR, CDR2 SFDVKD. Trimming took 4 bases from V and 5 from J, leaving 11 bases between them. Written as DNA, the CDR3 is TGTGCCACCAGTGACAGTCGGACAGACAATGAGCAGTTCTTC. The encoded protein is CATSDSRTDNEQFF.

The CDR3 region is CASSFRSLRDTEAFF. CDR3 coding DNA: TGTGCCAGCAGTTTCCGCTCCCTTCGGGACACTGAAGCTTTCTTT. V is TRBV6-5 and J is TRBJ1-1; D remains ambiguous. V was clipped by 4 bases and J by 3 bases, with 15 bases between them. The CDR3 has 15 residues. The germline V gene encodes CDR1 MNHEY and CDR2 SVGAGI.